Detailed here is one T cell receptor beta chain. What it recognizes is unknown. The entry originates in a study of cytomegalovirus exposure and HLA in healthy donors. Study results and caveats: In a later analysis, at a false discovery rate of 0.05, 15,000 to 20,000 TCR beta sequences matched HLA alleles.

V gave up 7 bases and J gave up 3 bases, with 12 bases separating them. CDR1 is SGHTA, CDR2 FQGTGA, per germline. The CDR3 contains 13 residues. PCR involved 60 Vbeta and 13 Jbeta primers. Sequenced by immunoSEQ multiplex PCR; TCRdb stores in-frame clones only, minus some. This specimen shows tens of thousands of clones; the ten leading clones hold about 0.5%. Input material: PBMCs. This receptor was obtained from a middle-aged man in good health and CMV-seronegative. The genes are TRBV7-3 and TRBJ1-1; TRBD1 might be the D (5 bases). The CDR3 bases are TGTGCCAGCACCCTGGGGGGGGACACTGAAGCTTTCTTT. Protein product: CASTLGGDTEAFF.